This entry lists 18 T cell receptor beta chains sequenced from one sample in a study of shared T cell receptors in the human thymus. The method was immunoSEQ multiplex PCR; TCRdb's version includes in-frame clones alone and lacks a portion of them. Found here are 600,000 or so clones, about 89% of them singletons; the top ten hold 0.009% to 0.0095%. These sequences were also reported in another study, on human thymus T cells.

Sequenced sample: thymocytes. The origin of the receptors is a boy under three years old with a congenital heart defect.

The rearrangement links TRBV25-1 to TRBJ2-7, with D perhaps TRBD1 (6 bases). There are 15 residues in the CDR3. V lost 3 bases and J 2 bases, leaving 14 bases between the germline ends. Per the germline V gene, CDR1 is MGHDK and CDR2 is SYGVNS. CDR3 loop: CASSDPQGVPYEQYF. In DNA, the CDR3 is TGTGCCAGCAGTGACCCACAGGGCGTCCCCTACGAGCAGTACTTC.

This clone was seen once. The chain links TRBV4-3 to TRBJ2-2; TRBD2 agrees at 7 bases. After removal of 2 bases from V and 5 bases from J, the junction contained 8 bases not matched to a gene. The CDR3 runs to 16 residues. Germline assignment: CDR1 LGHNA and CDR2 YSLEER. CDR3 nucleotides: TGCGCCAGCAGCCAATGGGGGGGGACTTCAACCGGGGAGCTGTTTTTT. It specifies CASSQWGGTSTGELFF.

The chain carries TRBV9 and TRBJ2-1, with a tentative D call TRBD2 (5 bases). The germline gives CDR1 SGDLS, CDR2 YYNGEE. The CDR3 is 11 residues long. V shed 6 bases and J shed 14 bases, with 15 bases lying between them. The CDR3 region has the DNA TGTGCCAGCAAGGCCGGAGGTAGGGAGTTCTTC. Translation gives CASKAGGREFF. The entire variable domain, with the rest obtained from reference TRBV9 and TRBJ2-1, is as follows: DSGVTQTPKHLITATGQRVTLRCSPRSGDLSVYWYQQSLDQGLQFLIQYYNGEERAKGNILERFSAQQFPDLHSELNLSSLELGDSALYFCASKAGGREFFGPGTRLTVL.

This clone was counted a single time. The chain recombines TRBV6-1 with TRBJ2-2; a possible D gene is TRBD2 (5 bases). Trimming left V 5 bases short and J 3 bases short, with 13 bases between. The CDR3 loop spans 15 amino acids. Germline CDR1 and CDR2: MNHNS and SASEGT. The CDR3 here is CASSSGQDYTGELFF. DNA of the CDR3: TGTGCCAGCAGTTCCGGCCAGGACTACACCGGGGAGCTGTTTTTT.

V is TRBV6-1 and J is TRBJ2-1; 8 nucleotides align to TRBD1. The CDR3 totals 19 residues. Germline CDR1 and CDR2: MNHNS and SASEGT. The V segment lost 3 bases and the J segment 8 bases; nucleotides outside the gene matches: 21. CDR3 sequence: CASSDKTGVGDTTKDEQFF. CDR3 nucleotide sequence: TGTGCCAGCAGTGACAAGACAGGGGTGGGGGACACGACCAAGGATGAGCAGTTCTTC.

The chain employs TRBV27 and TRBJ1-6; 8 positions match TRBD1. CDR1 is MNHEY and CDR2 is SMNVEV in the germline V gene (reference sequence). The CDR3 is 16 amino acids. Trimming removed 6 bases from V and 6 bases from J; junction bases left unmatched: 10. The CDR3 DNA follows: TGTGCCAGCAGACTTACCCGGACAGGGCGTAATTCACCCCTCCACTTT. Translation gives CASRLTRTGRNSPLHF.

This chain uses TRBV4-1 with TRBJ2-2, with 11 bases matching TRBD2. Trimming took 2 bases from V and 8 from J; bases not matched to a gene: 10. CDR1 and CDR2 from the germline V gene are MGHRA and YSYEKL. The CDR3 has 17 amino acids. The CDR3 protein is CASSQQSGLAAFGELFF. For the CDR3, the DNA is TGCGCCAGCAGCCAACAGTCGGGACTAGCGGCCTTTGGGGAGCTGTTTTTT.

The V gene is TRBV29-1, the J gene TRBJ2-7; weak D call: TRBD1 (5 bases). CDR3 length: 14 residues. The germline V gene encodes CDR1 SQVTM and CDR2 ANQGSEA. Trimming removed 1 base at V and 2 bases at J, with 12 bases between. The CDR3 DNA is TGCAGCGTTGAAGTCGCGACAGAGACCTACGAGCAGTACTTC. It specifies CSVEVATETYEQYF.

The CDR3 DNA sequence: TGTGCCAGCAGCCAAGGGGAGCGGGGGGGCATCACAGATACGCAGTATTTT. It is translated as CASSQGERGGITDTQYF. The chain uses TRBV14 and TRBJ2-3, with 10 bases fitting TRBD2. The V and J ends lost 1 base and 2 bases, in that order; junction bases with no gene match: 6. CDR1 SGHDN and CDR2 FVKESK come from the germline V gene. The CDR3 runs to 17 residues.

The chain joins TRBV27 to TRBJ1-1; a possible D gene is TRBD1 (5 bases). CDR1 MNHEY and CDR2 SMNVEV come from the germline V gene (reference sequence). The CDR3 is 14 amino acids. Trimming left V 4 bases short and J 7 bases short, with 16 bases between. The CDR3 loop reads CASSSPGLQFEAFF. The CDR3 DNA reads as TGTGCCAGCAGTTCCCCGGGACTTCAGTTTGAAGCTTTCTTT.

The chain uses TRBV28 and TRBJ2-7, with 16 bases lining up with TRBD2. The CDR3 runs 18 residues. The V segment lost 6 bases and the J segment 3 bases; nucleotides outside the gene matches: 11. The V gene's germline CDR1 is MDHEN and CDR2 SYDVKM. The CDR3 loop is CASSPGTSGRASSYEQYF. In DNA form, the CDR3 reads TGTGCCAGCAGCCCAGGGACTAGCGGGAGGGCATCTAGCTACGAGCAGTACTTC. The complete variable domain, with remaining parts taken from reference TRBV28 and TRBJ2-7, reads DVKVTQSSRYLVKRTGEKVFLECVQDMDHENMFWYRQDPGLGLRLIYFSYDVKMKEKGDIPEGYSVSREKKERFSLILESASTNQTSMYLCASSPGTSGRASSYEQYFGPGTRLTVT.

Worth noting for this clone: The junction departs from the called germline gene at one end, perhaps through a read error. Other DNA variants within this sample encode the same CDR3. The chain links TRBV14 to TRBJ1-6; D possibly corresponds to TRBD1 (5 bases). The length of the CDR3 is 19 residues. Germline CDR1 reads SGHDN; CDR2 reads FVKESK. The CDR3: CASSQDAGVRRSYNSPLHF. In DNA, the CDR3 is TGTGCCAGCAGCCAAGATGCGGGGGTGAGGAGGTCCTATAATTCCCCCCTCCACTTT.

This clone showed up just a few times. The CDR3 nucleotides read TGCGCCAGCAGCTCCGATGGTTTACAGGGGGATCCCTACGAGCAGTACTTC. It is translated as CASSSDGLQGDPYEQYF. The chain carries TRBV5-1 and TRBJ2-7; 8 bases align to TRBD1. Unmatched junction bases numbered 13, after V lost 3 bases and J lost 2 bases. This CDR3 contains 17 residues. Germline lookup yields CDR1 SGHRS and CDR2 YFSETQ.

The chain has TRBV10-1 and TRBJ2-3; unclear D gene. Germline V gene sequence: CDR1 WNHNN, CDR2 SYGVQD (reference sequence). CDR3 length: 16 residues. V lost 2 bases and J lost 0, with 12 bases in between. CDR3 sequence reads: CASSENRPDSTDTQYF. CDR3 DNA: TGCGCCAGCAGTGAGAACAGACCCGACAGCACAGATACGCAGTATTTT.

The chain employs TRBV5-6 and TRBJ1-2; the match to TRBD1 covers 9 bases. J was trimmed by 8 bases and V by 5 bases; bases with no gene match: 16. The CDR3 contains 16 residues. The V gene's germline CDR1 is SGHDT and CDR2 YYEEEE. As DNA, the CDR3 is TGTGCCAGCAGGACAATAACAGGGGGCGCGTTAAGGGGCTACACCTTC. Translated, it gives CASRTITGGALRGYTF. Combining the CDR3 with reference TRBV5-6 and TRBJ1-2 gives the whole variable domain DAGVTQSPTHLIKTRGQQVTLRCSPKSGHDTVSWYQQALGQGPQFIFQYYEEEERQRGNFPDRFSGHQFPNYSSELNVNALLLGDSALYLCASRTITGGALRGYTFGSGTRLTVV.

The chain has TRBV7-8 and TRBJ1-1; 8 nucleotides match TRBD1. CDR1 SGHVS and CDR2 FQNEAQ come from the germline V gene. The CDR3 is made up of 15 amino acids. With 1 base clipped from V and 1 base from J, the junction kept 2 bases outside the gene matches. The CDR3 nucleotides read TGTGCCAGCAGCTTAGACCAGGGGGCGAACACTGAAGCTTTCTTT. Translation gives CASSLDQGANTEAFF.

The chain recombines TRBV15 with TRBJ1-1, with 11 bases that match TRBD1. The CDR3 consists of 15 residues. V gave up 4 bases and J gave up 4 bases; unmatched junction bases: 5. CDR1 and CDR2 from the germline V gene are LNHNV and YYDKDF (reference sequence). The CDR3 DNA reads as TGTGCCACCAGCATCAGGACAGGGGGCGGCACTGAAGCTTTCTTT. This gives the protein CATSIRTGGGTEAFF.

This clone was counted a few times. The V call is TRBV9, the J call TRBJ2-5; the match to TRBD2 covers 13 bases. This CDR3 contains 17 residues. Germline V CDR1 and CDR2: SGDLS, YYNGEE. V shed 3 bases, J shed 5 bases, and the junction held 10 bases outside the gene matches. The CDR3 DNA follows: TGTGCCAGCAGCGCCGGACTAGCGGGGGAGTCCAGGGAGACCCAGTACTTC. This codes for CASSAGLAGESRETQYF.